A selection of T cell receptor beta chains follows, all from one sample in a study of beta chain features in type 1 diabetes. The assay was immunoSEQ multiplex PCR, and TCRdb's table has in-frame clones only and misses some. The sample lists about 120,000 clones; approximately 15% were seen once. The sequenced sample was central memory CD4+ T cells from blood. The source is a man between 18 and 35 years old with type 1 diabetes. The conserved cysteine and the conserved F or W are not part of the CDR3 here. Each record gives: V gene, J gene, CDR3 protein.

v_call: TRBV6-5
j_call: TRBJ2-3
cdr3_aa: ASSSLQGRADTQY

v_call: TRBV30
j_call: TRBJ2-4
cdr3_aa: AWSTSTRGNIQY

v_call: TRBV28
j_call: TRBJ1-1
cdr3_aa: ASSTQGTGWTEAF

v_call: TRBV6-1
j_call: TRBJ2-3
cdr3_aa: ASSDRVGTDTQY

v_call: TRBV19
j_call: TRBJ2-4
cdr3_aa: ASSIIEGTIGIQY

v_call: TRBV18
j_call: TRBJ2-7
cdr3_aa: ASSFKAGASYEQY

v_call: TRBV30
j_call: TRBJ1-4
cdr3_aa: AWSLTGLTSLF

v_call: TRBV5-1
j_call: -
cdr3_aa: ASSFTGYEQY

v_call: TRBV6-1
j_call: TRBJ2-1
cdr3_aa: ASRTSGNEQF

v_call: TRBV7-2
j_call: TRBJ2-3
cdr3_aa: ASSRSSTSTDTQY

v_call: TRBV30
j_call: TRBJ1-1
cdr3_aa: AWSVYREAF

v_call: TRBV29-1
j_call: TRBJ2-2
cdr3_aa: SVVTGAANTGELF

v_call: TRBV30
j_call: TRBJ2-2
cdr3_aa: AWRGPTGELF

v_call: TRBV28
j_call: TRBJ2-5
cdr3_aa: ASKIQRGGRGQETQY

v_call: TRBV14
j_call: TRBJ1-1
cdr3_aa: ASSQATQLTHTEAF

v_call: TRBV5-4
j_call: TRBJ1-2
cdr3_aa: ASSSSIGTGLGGYT

v_call: TRBV2
j_call: TRBJ2-2
cdr3_aa: ASSQDFLNTGELF

v_call: TRBV25-1
j_call: TRBJ2-1
cdr3_aa: ASSAYQETSGSPEQF

v_call: TRBV7-2
j_call: TRBJ2-7
cdr3_aa: ASSLIRDRPNYEQY

v_call: TRBV30
j_call: TRBJ2-2
cdr3_aa: AWSGHQGPGELF

v_call: TRBV7-9
j_call: TRBJ2-1
cdr3_aa: ASSSTRKQF

v_call: TRBV9
j_call: TRBJ2-2
cdr3_aa: ASSVVGVLRTGELF

v_call: TRBV6-5
j_call: TRBJ2-4
cdr3_aa: ASSLLGGIQY

v_call: TRBV7-2
j_call: TRBJ2-1
cdr3_aa: ASSPAFLKYNEQF

v_call: TRBV30
j_call: TRBJ2-7
cdr3_aa: AWSVGQGQGITYEQY

v_call: TRBV19
j_call: TRBJ2-2
cdr3_aa: ASTHSGTSSPGELF

v_call: TRBV7-6
j_call: TRBJ2-2
cdr3_aa: ASSPAGREMSGELF

v_call: TRBV7-2
j_call: TRBJ2-7
cdr3_aa: ASSLGTGTGTYEQY

v_call: TRBV5-4
j_call: TRBJ2-1
cdr3_aa: ASSLTSGSAGEQF

v_call: TRBV7-2
j_call: TRBJ1-1
cdr3_aa: ASSPQGRTEAF

v_call: TRBV5-4
j_call: TRBJ2-7
cdr3_aa: ASSSATGGEQY